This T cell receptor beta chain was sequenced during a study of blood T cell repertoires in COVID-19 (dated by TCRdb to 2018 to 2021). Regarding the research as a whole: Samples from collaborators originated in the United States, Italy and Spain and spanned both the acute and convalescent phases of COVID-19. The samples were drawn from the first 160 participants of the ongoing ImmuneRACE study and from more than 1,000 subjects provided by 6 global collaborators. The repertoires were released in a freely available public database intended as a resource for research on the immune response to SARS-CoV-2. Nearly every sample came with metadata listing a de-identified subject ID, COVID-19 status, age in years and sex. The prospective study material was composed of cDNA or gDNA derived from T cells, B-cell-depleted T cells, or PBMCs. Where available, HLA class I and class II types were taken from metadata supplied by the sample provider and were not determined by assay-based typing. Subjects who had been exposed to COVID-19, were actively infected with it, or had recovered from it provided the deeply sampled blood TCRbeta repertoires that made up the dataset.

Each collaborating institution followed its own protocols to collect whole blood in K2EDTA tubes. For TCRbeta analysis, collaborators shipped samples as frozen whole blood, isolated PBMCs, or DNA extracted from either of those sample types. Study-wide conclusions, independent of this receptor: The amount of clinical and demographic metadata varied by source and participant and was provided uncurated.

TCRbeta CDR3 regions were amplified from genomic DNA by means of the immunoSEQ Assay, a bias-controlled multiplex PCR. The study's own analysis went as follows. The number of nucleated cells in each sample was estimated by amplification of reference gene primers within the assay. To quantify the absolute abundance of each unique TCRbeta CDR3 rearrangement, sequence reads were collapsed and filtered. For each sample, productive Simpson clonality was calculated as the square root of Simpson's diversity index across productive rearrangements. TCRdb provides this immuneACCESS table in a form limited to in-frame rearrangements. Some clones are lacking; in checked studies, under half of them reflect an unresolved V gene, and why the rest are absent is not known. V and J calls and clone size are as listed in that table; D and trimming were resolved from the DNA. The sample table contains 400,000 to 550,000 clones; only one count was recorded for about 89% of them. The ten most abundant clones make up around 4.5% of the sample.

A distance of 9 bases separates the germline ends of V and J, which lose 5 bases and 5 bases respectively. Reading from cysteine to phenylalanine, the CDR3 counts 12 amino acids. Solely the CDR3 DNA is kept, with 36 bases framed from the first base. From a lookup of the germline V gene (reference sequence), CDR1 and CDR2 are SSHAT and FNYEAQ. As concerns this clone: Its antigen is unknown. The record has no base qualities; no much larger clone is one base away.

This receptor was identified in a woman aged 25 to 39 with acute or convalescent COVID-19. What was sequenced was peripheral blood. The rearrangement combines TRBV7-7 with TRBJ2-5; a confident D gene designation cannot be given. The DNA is TGTGCCAGCAGCCAAATCGGGGAGACCCAGTACTTC. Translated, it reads CASSQIGETQYF. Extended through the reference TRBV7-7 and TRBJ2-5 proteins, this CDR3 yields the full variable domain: GAGVSQSPRYKVTKRGQDVTLRCDPISSHATLYWYQQALGQGPEFLTYFNYEAQPDKSGLPSDRFSAERPEGSISTLTIQRTEQRDSAMYRCASSQIGETQYFGPGTRLLVL.